This TCR beta chain stems from a study of cytomegalovirus exposure and HLA in healthy donors. Study summary: Caucasian-associated ancestry cluster membership applied to about four fifths of about 370 genotyped donors.

Study-wide points: HLA alleles were associated with 15,000 to 20,000 TCR beta sequences in a later analysis at 0.05 false discovery rate.

This clone was seen a handful of times. What it binds is not known. Primers included in the PCR were 60 Vbeta and 13 Jbeta primers. Clones were read by immunoSEQ multiplex PCR, and TCRdb kept only the in-frame ones, dropping some. The sample yields roughly 160,000 clones, roughly four fifths seen once. The germline V gene encodes CDR1 MNHEY and CDR2 SMNVEV (reference sequence). The CDR3 is 16 residues long. Between the trimmed V and J ends, which lost 6 bases and 0 bases, there was a span of 12 bases. The receptor was isolated from a man aged 40-50 years in good health and CMV-seronegative. The V and J genes are TRBV27 and TRBJ2-6; D not resolved. Sequenced sample: PBMCs. The CDR3 DNA reads as TGTGCCAGCAGCGCCCCGAGCCTCTCTGGGGCCAACGTCCTGACTTTC. This gives the protein CASSAPSLSGANVLTF.